This entry lists 17 T cell receptor beta chains sequenced from one sample in a study of T cells in Graves' hyperthyroidism and ophthalmopathy. From RNA transcripts, TCR beta CDR3 regions were amplified. First-round RT-PCR targeting the TCR CDR3 was performed with the HTBI primer set. From the multiplex PCR reads, TCRdb called clonotypes with MiXCR, one entry per CDR3 protein. In the table there are a few hundred thousand distinct CDR3 sequences, roughly 20% of which are singletons. The sample comprised blood. The source of these receptors is a man in his late teens or twenties with Graves' hyperthyroidism.

Concerning this clonotype: A junction end diverges from the germline sequence, so it may reflect a read error. The chain employs TRBV12-5 and TRBJ2-2, with a weak D call TRBD2 (6 bases). This CDR3 has 21 amino acids. Germline V gene data show CDR1 as LGHNT and CDR2 as FRNRAP. The CDR3 sequence is CASGLNTGDLGDRTNTGELLF. The CDR3 coding sequence is TGTGCTAGTGGACTGAACACCGGGGACTTGGGGGATAGGACGAACACCGGGGAGCTGCTTTTT.

This clonotype has a count of ten or more. The J gene is TRBJ1-5, the V gene TRBV18; D not certain. Germline assignment: CDR1 KGHSH and CDR2 LQKENI. The CDR3 totals 14 residues. V lost 3 bases, J lost 4 bases, and 10 bases lay in between. CDR3 sequence (DNA): TGTGCCAGCTCACCGGGAGGGCCGAATCAGCCCCAGCATTTT. This encodes CASSPGGPNQPQHF.

This clonotype came up many times. The chain carries TRBV30 and TRBJ1-5; D ambiguous. Trimming shortened V by 0 bases and J by 8 bases, and 14 bases separated the two germline ends. Per germline, CDR1 GTSNPN and CDR2 SVGIG (reference sequence). The CDR3 has 14 residues. DNA for the CDR3: TGTGCCTGGAGTGTACTCACCAGCCGGGAGCCCCAGCATTTT. Protein product: CAWSVLTSREPQHF.

The V and J genes are TRBV28 and TRBJ1-2; 7 bases agree with TRBD1. The ends lost 4 bases at V and 4 bases at J; junction bases unmatched: 9. The germline CDR1 and CDR2 sequences are MDHEN and SYDVKM. The CDR3 totals 15 residues. The CDR3, as DNA: TGTGCCAGCAGTTATTCCGAGACAGGGTCCTATGGCTACACCTTC. This gives the protein CASSYSETGSYGYTF.

This clonotype came up many times. This chain joins TRBV12-3 or TRBV12-4 and TRBJ1-5; 7 bases match TRBD1. With V trimmed by 4 bases and J by 0 bases, 6 bases remained unmatched. The CDR3 sequence is 16 residues long. CDR3 in amino acids: CASSSDRAGSNQPQHF. Written as DNA, the CDR3 is TGTGCCAGCAGTTCTGACAGGGCTGGTAGCAATCAGCCCCAGCATTTT.

The rearrangement joins TRBV7-3 to TRBJ2-7; 10 bases fit TRBD2. The trim removed 0 bases at V and 6 bases at J, leaving 14 bases unmatched. The CDR3 covers 18 residues. CDR1 is SGHTA and CDR2 is FQGTGA in the germline V gene. The CDR3 is CASSLTPSGGLGGGEQYF. DNA for the CDR3: TGTGCCAGCAGCTTAACTCCTAGCGGGGGCCTCGGAGGTGGCGAGCAGTACTTC.

In its sample, this clonotype was seen many times. This sequence joins TRBV5-1 and TRBJ1-1; D gene uncertain. CDR3 length equals 14 residues. Trimming took 2 bases from V and 4 from J, leaving 12 bases between them. Per germline, CDR1 SGHRS and CDR2 YFSETQ. The CDR3 here is CASSFVGDGTEAFF. CDR3 coding DNA: TGCGCCAGCAGCTTCGTCGGAGACGGCACTGAAGCTTTCTTT.

This clonotype came up many times. The genes are TRBV19 and TRBJ1-1; a weak D match, TRBD1 (6 bases). Per germline, CDR1 LNHDA and CDR2 SQIVND (reference sequence). The CDR3 is 14 residues long. Trimming took 6 bases from V and 1 from J, leaving 12 bases between them. The CDR3 nucleotides are TGTGCCAGTAGCGGACAGTCCGAGAACACTGAAGCTTTCTTT. Protein sequence: CASSGQSENTEAFF.

The chain has TRBV12-3 or TRBV12-4 and TRBJ1-1; 12 bases line up with TRBD1. The junction had 15 bases not matched to a gene; V was cut back by 8 bases and J by 11 bases. The CDR3 length is 15 residues. The CDR3 loop reads CASADPGTGGEKAFF. The CDR3 nucleotides are TGTGCCAGCGCCGACCCCGGGACAGGGGGCGAGAAGGCTTTCTTT.

This clonotype was found many times. The V call is TRBV27, the J call TRBJ2-4, with 7 bases that match TRBD2. Germline-derived CDR1 and CDR2 are MNHEY and SMNVEV (reference sequence). The CDR3 consists of 10 residues. With 8 bases clipped from V and 8 bases from J, the junction kept 0 bases outside the gene matches. The CDR3 nucleotides are TGTGCCAGCGGGGGGGACATTCAGTACTTC. This translates into CASGGDIQYF.

This clonotype was found many times. This sequence joins TRBV6-1 and TRBJ1-2; TRBD1 matches 9 bases. The germline V gene has CDR1 MNHNS and CDR2 SASEGT. This CDR3 region has 16 residues. V lost 1 base, J lost 5 bases, and 8 bases stayed unmatched. As DNA, the CDR3 is TGTGCCAGCAGTGAAGGCCAATTGGGGACAGGGTATGGCTACACCTTC. Its translation: CASSEGQLGTGYGYTF.

Ten or more counts support this clonotype. The chain has TRBV11-2 and TRBJ1-2, with D maybe TRBD1 (5 bases). V gave up 5 bases and J gave up 5 bases, with 12 bases separating them. Germline loops: CDR1 SGHAT, CDR2 FQNNGV. The CDR3 has 13 residues. The CDR3 protein is CASSHGTSYGYTF. In DNA, the CDR3 is TGTGCCAGCAGCCACGGGACTTCTTATGGCTACACCTTC. The complete variable domain, with remaining parts taken from reference TRBV11-2 and TRBJ1-2, reads EAGVAQSPRYKIIEKRQSVAFWCNPISGHATLYWYQQILGQGPKLLIQFQNNGVVDDSQLPKDRFSAERLKGVDSTLKIQPAKLEDSAVYLCASSHGTSYGYTFGSGTRLTVV.

The rearrangement links TRBV19 to TRBJ1-5; unclear D gene. Germline V gene sequence: CDR1 LNHDA, CDR2 SQIVND (reference sequence). Trimming stripped 2 bases from V and 6 bases from J, with 17 bases between. The length of the CDR3 is 16 residues. CDR3 amino acids: CASSINSQSFGQPQHF. Written as DNA, the CDR3 is TGTGCCAGTAGTATAAACTCACAATCATTCGGTCAGCCCCAGCATTTT.

This clonotype was seen many times. J is TRBJ2-5 and V is TRBV12-3 or TRBV12-4; tentatively, D is TRBD1 or TRBD2 (7 bases each). Trimming took off 6 bases at V and 7 bases at J, with 18 bases between the two ends. The CDR3 runs 14 residues. CDR3 nucleotide sequence: TGTGCCAGCAGGGGCCAGGGGGGGGTCGGGACCCAGTACTTC. This encodes CASRGQGGVGTQYF.

Ten or more counts support this clonotype. The gene calls are TRBV2 and TRBJ1-1, with D maybe TRBD1 (6 bases). Trimming pared 2 bases from V and 2 bases from J, leaving 12 bases between. This CDR3 is 15 amino acids long. Germline CDR1 SNHLY, CDR2 FYNNEI. This chain's CDR3 is CASSEFVRGNTEAFF. As DNA, the CDR3 is TGTGCCAGCAGTGAATTCGTCAGGGGAAACACTGAAGCTTTCTTT.

At least ten counts were recorded for this clonotype. The chain links TRBV27 to TRBJ1-5; 9 bases map to TRBD1. This CDR3 region has 16 residues. The junction had 11 bases not matched to a gene; V was cut back by 6 bases and J by 5 bases. Germline V gene sequence: CDR1 MNHEY, CDR2 SMNVEV (reference sequence). CDR3 nucleotide sequence: TGTGCCAGCAGCTCCGGGACAGGGAGGGCGGATCAGCCCCAGCATTTT. This codes for CASSSGTGRADQPQHF.

This clonotype was recorded at least ten times. The chain carries TRBV2 and TRBJ1-1, with D maybe TRBD1 (5 bases). Germline V lookup: CDR1 SNHLY, CDR2 FYNNEI. Trimming left V 7 bases short and J 5 bases short, with 11 bases between. CDR3 length equals 12 residues. This CDR3 reads CASTIRVTEAFF. The CDR3 coding sequence is TGTGCCAGCACAATCAGGGTTACTGAAGCTTTCTTT.